The source of this T cell receptor (beta chain) is a study of radiotherapy plus CTLA-4 blockade in lung cancer. Study-level background: The study recorded objective responses in 18% of patients and disease control in about 31%.

Trimming cost V 0 bases and J 2 bases, with 8 bases left between them. This CDR3 has 14 residues. Germline V gene data show CDR1 as SGHRS and CDR2 as YFSETQ. Those with chemo-refractory metastatic non-small-cell lung cancer were treated with focal radiation combined with CTLA-4 blockade using ipilimumab. The table came from immunoSEQ multiplex PCR; TCRdb's copy has only in-frame clones and leaves some out. Altogether around 95,000 clones are present, about four fifths being singletons, with the ten largest covering 0.84%. General study points: Blood saw expansion of tumor-derived TCR clones after radiotherapy plus ipilimumab.

Concerning this clone: Antigen unknown.

The receptor comes from a human donor with non-small cell lung cancer who had stable disease on radiotherapy plus ipilimumab. The chain is built from TRBV5-1 and TRBJ1-1, with D hard to call. Sequenced here: peripheral blood, sampled from a patient treated with radiotherapy plus ipilimumab. CDR3 loop: CASSLAGSNTEAFF. Written as DNA, the CDR3 is TGCGCCAGCAGCTTGGCCGGATCTAACACTGAAGCTTTCTTT.